A selection of T cell receptor beta chains follows, all from one sample in a study of OX40 agonist ivuxolimab in advanced cancers. The protocol was immunoSEQ multiplex PCR, while the TCRdb copy is restricted to in-frame clones and leaves out a portion. The sample lists about 83,000 clones; approximately 84% were seen once. The material sequenced was CD4+ or CD8+ T cells sorted from blood, taken in a trial of the OX40 agonist ivuxolimab. The receptors shown here come from an adult with an advanced solid tumor such as melanoma, head and neck, liver or kidney cancer. Both conserved end residues are part of each CDR3. The D gene is left open where the match is weak. Clone size is stated in some rows and not others, as once, few, many or a class when expanded.

NA	TRBD1	TRBV5-1	TRBJ1-2	CASSWGGSRQGYGYTF	TGCGCCAGCAGCTGGGGAGGATCCCGACAGGGCTATGGCTACACCTTC
once	NA	TRBV7-2	TRBJ1-1	CASRYSPGSGVEAFF	TGTGCCAGCAGATATTCCCCCGGCAGCGGAGTTGAAGCTTTCTTT
once	NA	TRBV6-5	TRBJ1-1	CASKTGFGGFEAFF	TGTGCCAGCAAAACCGGGTTTGGGGGTTTTGAAGCTTTCTTT
NA	NA	TRBV30	TRBJ1-1	CAWTLGGAFDEAFF	TGTGCCTGGACTTTGGGTGGAGCCTTTGATGAAGCTTTCTTT
NA	TRBD1	TRBV28	TRBJ1-1	CANQRQGSAEAFF	TGTGCCAATCAACGACAGGGAAGCGCTGAAGCTTTCTTT
NA	NA	TRBV7-2	TRBJ1-6	CASSFSQFYNSPLHF	TGTGCCAGCAGCTTTTCACAGTTCTATAATTCACCCCTCCACTTT
NA	TRBD2	TRBV6-5	TRBJ2-3	CASKVSGSTDTQYF	TGTGCCAGCAAGGTTAGCGGGAGTACAGATACGCAGTATTTT
NA	NA	TRBV10-3	TRBJ2-7	CAIALAGSSYEQYF	TGTGCCATCGCACTTGCGGGGAGCTCCTACGAGCAGTACTTC
few	NA	TRBV15	TRBJ1-2	CATSREVGYGYTF	TGTGCCACCAGCAGGGAAGTGGGCTATGGCTACACCTTC
NA	TRBD1	TRBV9	TRBJ1-4	CASSVGIQGQKEKLFF	TGTGCCAGCAGCGTAGGGATACAGGGGCAGAAGGAAAAACTGTTTTTT
NA	NA	TRBV27	TRBJ1-2	CASSSGPADGYTF	TGTGCCAGCAGTTCCGGACCGGCCGATGGCTACACCTTC
once	NA	TRBV10-3	TRBJ2-1	CAINSGLTNEQFF	TGTGCCATCAATTCGGGACTCACCAATGAGCAGTTCTTC
NA	NA	TRBV4-2	TRBJ1-6	CASSQEGGRSRSPLHF	TGTGCCAGCAGCCAAGAAGGGGGAAGGTCACGGTCACCCCTCCACTTT
NA	NA	TRBV9	TRBJ1-6	CASSVVGTHNSPLHF	TGTGCCAGCAGCGTAGTAGGGACACATAATTCACCCCTCCACTTT
NA	TRBD1	TRBV7-8	TRBJ2-5	CASSSRQGGKGKETQYF	TGTGCCAGCAGCTCCCGACAGGGTGGTAAGGGAAAAGAGACCCAGTACTTC
once	NA	TRBV7-6	TRBJ1-5	CASSLGGSQPQHF	TGTGCCAGCAGCTTAGGTGGGTCCCAGCCCCAGCATTTT
NA	NA	TRBV7-6	TRBJ1-1	CASSFQSYTEAFF	TGTGCCAGCAGCTTTCAGAGTTACACTGAAGCTTTCTTT
NA	NA	TRBV19	TRBJ1-2	CASSIFAGGYTF	TGTGCCAGTAGTATATTTGCAGGTGGCTACACCTTC
once	NA	TRBV6-4	TRBJ2-3	CASSAGGTTGTQYF	TGTGCCAGCAGTGCTGGAGGGACCACGGGTACGCAGTATTTT
NA	TRBD1	TRBV7-9	TRBJ1-5	CASTLTGTVEPQHF	TGTGCCAGCACCTTGACAGGGACGGTTGAGCCCCAGCATTTT
NA	TRBD2	TRBV9	TRBJ2-1	CASSVTSGPYNEQFF	TGTGCCAGCAGCGTGACTAGCGGGCCTTACAATGAGCAGTTCTTC
NA	NA	TRBV5-5	TRBJ1-3	CASSGLGNGNTIYF	TGTGCCAGCAGCGGGCTGGGTAATGGAAACACCATATATTTT
NA	NA	TRBV7-9	TRBJ2-2	CASSTRTASTGELFF	TGTGCCAGCAGCACAAGGACAGCCAGCACCGGGGAGCTGTTTTTT
NA	NA	TRBV5-4	TRBJ1-1	CASSRDTEAFF	TGTGCCAGCAGCCGGGACACTGAAGCTTTCTTT
NA	TRBD2	TRBV5-6	TRBJ2-7	CASSLTSGSMVEQYF	TGTGCCAGCAGCTTGACTAGCGGGAGTATGGTCGAGCAGTACTTC
few	TRBD1	TRBV29-1	TRBJ1-5	CSVEVGTGGGQPQHF	TGCAGCGTTGAAGTTGGGACAGGGGGCGGTCAGCCCCAGCATTTT
NA	NA	TRBV19	TRBJ1-2	CASSIDLAWGSGYTF	TGTGCCAGTAGTATAGACCTGGCGTGGGGGAGTGGCTACACCTTC
NA	NA	TRBV5-1	TRBJ1-2	CASSYAGDYGYTF	TGCGCCAGCAGCTACGCCGGTGACTATGGCTACACCTTC
NA	NA	TRBV7-8	TRBJ1-3	CASSLAGSSGNTIYF	TGTGCCAGCAGCTTAGCGGGCTCCTCTGGAAACACCATATATTTT
NA	TRBD1	TRBV7-2	TRBJ2-5	CASTPEGTGYRQETQYF	TGTGCCAGCACCCCGGAGGGGACAGGATATCGCCAAGAGACCCAGTACTTC
NA	NA	TRBV6-1	TRBJ2-7	CASSKTLTGYEQYF	TGTGCCAGCAGCAAGACCCTGACCGGCTACGAGCAGTACTTC
NA	NA	TRBV7-6	TRBJ2-7	CASSLGETRYEQYF	TGTGCCAGCAGCTTAGGGGAGACCCGCTACGAGCAGTACTTC
NA	TRBD2	TRBV6-5	TRBJ2-1	CASSLAPPSGYNEQFF	TGTGCCAGCAGTTTGGCTCCCCCTAGCGGCTACAATGAGCAGTTCTTC